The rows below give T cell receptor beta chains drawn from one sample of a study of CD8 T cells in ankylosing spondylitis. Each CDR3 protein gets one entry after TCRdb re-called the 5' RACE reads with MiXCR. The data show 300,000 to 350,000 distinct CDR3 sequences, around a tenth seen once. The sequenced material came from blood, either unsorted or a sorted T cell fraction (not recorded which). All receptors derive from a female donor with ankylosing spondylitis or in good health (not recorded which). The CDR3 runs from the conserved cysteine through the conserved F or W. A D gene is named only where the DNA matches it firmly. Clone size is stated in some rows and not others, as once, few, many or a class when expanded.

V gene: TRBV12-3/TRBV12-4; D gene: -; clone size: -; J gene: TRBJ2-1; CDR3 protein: CASSLDAKDEQFF; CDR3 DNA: TGTGCCAGCAGTTTAGACGCTAAGGATGAGCAGTTCTTC
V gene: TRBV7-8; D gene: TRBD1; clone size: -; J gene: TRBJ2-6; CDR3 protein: CASSLATGDSGANVLTF; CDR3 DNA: TGTGCCAGCAGCTTAGCGACAGGGGACTCTGGGGCCAACGTCCTGACTTTC
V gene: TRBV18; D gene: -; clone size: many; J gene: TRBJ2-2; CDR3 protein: CASSPLDTGELFF; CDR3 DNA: TGTGCCAGCTCACCATTAGACACCGGGGAGCTGTTTTTT
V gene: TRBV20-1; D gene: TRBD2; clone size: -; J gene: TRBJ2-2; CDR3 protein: CSARDRVRGASGTGELFF; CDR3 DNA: TGCAGTGCTAGAGATCGGGTCCGCGGGGCTAGCGGCACCGGGGAGCTGTTTTTT
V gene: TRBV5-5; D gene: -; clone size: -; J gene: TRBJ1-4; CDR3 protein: CASSSPGSDEKLFF; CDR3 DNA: TGTGCCAGCAGCTCCCCGGGGTCGGACGAAAAACTGTTTTTT
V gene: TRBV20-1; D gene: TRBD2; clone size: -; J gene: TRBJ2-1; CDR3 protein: CCARLILAGAPNEQFF; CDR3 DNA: TGCTGTGCTAGACTTATTTTAGCGGGGGCCCCGAATGAGCAGTTCTTC
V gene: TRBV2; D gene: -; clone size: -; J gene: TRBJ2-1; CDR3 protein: CASTGPAFNEQFF; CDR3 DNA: TGTGCCAGCACGGGACCAGCCTTCAATGAGCAGTTCTTC
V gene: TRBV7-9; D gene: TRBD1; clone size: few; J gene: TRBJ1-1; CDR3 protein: CASVEGQVNTEAFF; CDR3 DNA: TGTGCCAGCGTCGAGGGACAGGTGAACACTGAAGCTTTCTTT
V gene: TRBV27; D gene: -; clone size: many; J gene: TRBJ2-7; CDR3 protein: CASSIDPTTEQYF; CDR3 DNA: TGTGCCAGCAGCATCGACCCAACCACCGAGCAGTACTTC
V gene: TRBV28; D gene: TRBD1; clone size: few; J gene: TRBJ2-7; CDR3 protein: CASSPQTPYRDRGYEQYF; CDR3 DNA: TGTGCCAGCAGCCCTCAAACCCCCTACCGGGACAGGGGCTACGAGCAGTACTTC
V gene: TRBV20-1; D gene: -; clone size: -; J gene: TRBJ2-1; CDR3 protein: CSVLGHISSYNEQFF; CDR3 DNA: TGCAGTGTCCTGGGCCATATAAGCTCCTACAATGAGCAGTTCTTC
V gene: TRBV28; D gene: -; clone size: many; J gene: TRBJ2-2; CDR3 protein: CASSLGHTGELFF; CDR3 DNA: TGCGCCAGCAGCCTGGGACACACCGGGGAGCTGTTTTTT
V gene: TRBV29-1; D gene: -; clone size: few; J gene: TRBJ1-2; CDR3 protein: CSVLDLGGYTF; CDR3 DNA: TGCAGCGTTTTGGATCTTGGTGGCTACACCTTC
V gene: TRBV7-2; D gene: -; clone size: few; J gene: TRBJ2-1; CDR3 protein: CASSLERTGSEQFF; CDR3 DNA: TGTGCCAGCAGCTTGGAGAGGACGGGCAGCGAGCAGTTCTTC
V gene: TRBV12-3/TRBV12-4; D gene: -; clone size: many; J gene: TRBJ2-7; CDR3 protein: CASSPAIEQYF; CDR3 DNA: TGTGCCAGCAGCCCCGCCATCGAGCAGTACTTC
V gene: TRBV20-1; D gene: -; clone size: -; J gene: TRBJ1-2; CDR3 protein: CSARAPDRQTGHYGYTF; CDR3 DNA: TGCAGTGCTAGAGCCCCGGATCGTCAGACAGGACACTATGGCTACACCTTC
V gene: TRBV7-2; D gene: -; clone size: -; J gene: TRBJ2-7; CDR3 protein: CASSSSGPNLYEQYF; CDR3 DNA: TGTGCCAGCAGTTCGTCGGGGCCGAATCTCTACGAGCAGTACTTC
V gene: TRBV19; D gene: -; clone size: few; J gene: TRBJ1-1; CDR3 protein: CASSQSGNTEAFF; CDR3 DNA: TGTGCCAGTAGTCAATCGGGGAACACTGAAGCTTTCTTT
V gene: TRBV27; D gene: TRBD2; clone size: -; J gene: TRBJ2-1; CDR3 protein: CASTDSGRAIDEQFF; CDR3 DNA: TGTGCCAGCACCGATAGCGGGAGGGCCATAGATGAGCAGTTCTTC
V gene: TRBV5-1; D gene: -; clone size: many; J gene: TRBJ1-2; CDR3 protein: CASSLGDQLYGYTF; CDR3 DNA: TGCGCCAGCAGCCTCGGAGATCAACTCTATGGCTACACCTTC
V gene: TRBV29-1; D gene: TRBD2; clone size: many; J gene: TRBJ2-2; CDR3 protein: CSVGAGAGELFF; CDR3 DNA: TGCAGCGTTGGAGCGGGGGCCGGGGAGCTGTTTTTT
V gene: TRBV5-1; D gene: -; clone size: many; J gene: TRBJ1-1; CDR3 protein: CASRFQNTEAFF; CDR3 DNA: TGCGCCAGCAGGTTCCAGAACACTGAAGCTTTCTTT
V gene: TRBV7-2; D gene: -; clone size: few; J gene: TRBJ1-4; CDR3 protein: CASSPTGFPNEKLFF; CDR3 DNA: TGTGCCAGCAGCCCAACAGGGTTCCCTAATGAAAAACTGTTTTTT
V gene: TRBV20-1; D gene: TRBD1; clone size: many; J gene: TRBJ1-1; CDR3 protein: CSARVTGWDTEAFF; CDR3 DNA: TGCAGTGCTAGAGTGACAGGGTGGGACACTGAAGCTTTCTTT
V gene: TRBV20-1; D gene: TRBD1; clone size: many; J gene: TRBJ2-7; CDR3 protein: CSARPGTVTYEQYF; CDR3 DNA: TGCAGTGCTAGGCCCGGGACAGTTACCTACGAGCAGTACTTC
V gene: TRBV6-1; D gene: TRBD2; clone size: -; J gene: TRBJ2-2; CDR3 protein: CASREIGTSGTNTGELFF; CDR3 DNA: TGTGCCAGCAGAGAAATTGGGACTAGCGGGACGAACACCGGGGAGCTGTTTTTT
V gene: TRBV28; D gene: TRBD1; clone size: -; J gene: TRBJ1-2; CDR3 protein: CGSSSGQGRYGYTF; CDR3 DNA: TGTGGCAGCAGTTCGGGACAGGGGAGGTATGGCTACACCTTC
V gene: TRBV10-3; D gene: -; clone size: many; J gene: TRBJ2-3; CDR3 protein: CAISLVASTDTQYF; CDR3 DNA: TGTGCCATTTCCTTAGTGGCGAGCACAGATACGCAGTATTTT
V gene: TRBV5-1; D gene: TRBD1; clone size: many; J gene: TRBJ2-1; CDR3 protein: CASSLDPTGEQFF; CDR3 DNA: TGCGCCAGCAGCTTGGACCCGACAGGGGAGCAGTTCTTC
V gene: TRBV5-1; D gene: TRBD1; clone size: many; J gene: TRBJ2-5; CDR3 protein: CASSFTTGEETQYF; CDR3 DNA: TGCGCCAGCAGCTTCACTACAGGGGAAGAGACCCAGTACTTC
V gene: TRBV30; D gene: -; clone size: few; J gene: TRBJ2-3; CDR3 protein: CAWSAQGADTQYF; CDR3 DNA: TGTGCCTGGAGTGCACAGGGCGCAGATACGCAGTATTTT
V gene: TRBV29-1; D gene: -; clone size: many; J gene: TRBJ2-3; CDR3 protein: CSVVEDTDTQYF; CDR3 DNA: TGCAGCGTTGTGGAGGACACAGATACGCAGTATTTT
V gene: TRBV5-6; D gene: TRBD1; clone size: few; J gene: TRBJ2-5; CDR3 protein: CASSLAFLGQGQETQYF; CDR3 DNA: TGTGCCAGCAGCTTGGCCTTCTTGGGACAGGGCCAAGAGACCCAGTACTTC
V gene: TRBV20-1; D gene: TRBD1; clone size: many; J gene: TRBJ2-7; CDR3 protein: CSADGQGARNEQYF; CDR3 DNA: TGCAGTGCTGATGGCCAGGGGGCGAGAAACGAGCAGTACTTC
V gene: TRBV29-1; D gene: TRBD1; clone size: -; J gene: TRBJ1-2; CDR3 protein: CSVGTGTNYGYTF; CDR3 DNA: TGCAGCGTCGGGACAGGGACTAACTATGGCTACACCTTC
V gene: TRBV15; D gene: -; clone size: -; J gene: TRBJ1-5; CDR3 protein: CATSRTGNQPQHF; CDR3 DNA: TGTGCCACCAGCAGGACGGGGAATCAGCCCCAGCATTTT
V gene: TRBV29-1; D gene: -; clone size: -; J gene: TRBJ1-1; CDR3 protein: CSAAWGRRNTEAFF; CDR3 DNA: TGCAGCGCCGCTTGGGGACGTAGGAACACTGAAGCTTTCTTT
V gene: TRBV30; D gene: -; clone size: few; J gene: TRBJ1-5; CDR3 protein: CAWSGGKGQPQHF; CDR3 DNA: TGTGCCTGGAGCGGGGGAAAGGGACAGCCCCAGCATTTT
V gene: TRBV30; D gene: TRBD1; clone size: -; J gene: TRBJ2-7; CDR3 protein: CALGQGASYEQYF; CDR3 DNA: TGTGCCTTAGGACAGGGGGCATCCTACGAGCAGTACTTC
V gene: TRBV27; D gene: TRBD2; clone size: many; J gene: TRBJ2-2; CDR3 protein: CASSFLVTSGNTGELFF; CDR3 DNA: TGTGCCAGCAGTTTCTTAGTGACTAGCGGGAACACCGGGGAGCTGTTTTTT
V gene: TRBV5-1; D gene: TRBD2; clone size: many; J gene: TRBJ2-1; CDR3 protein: CASSPAGVNEQFF; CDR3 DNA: TGCGCCAGCAGCCCGGCGGGAGTCAATGAGCAGTTCTTC
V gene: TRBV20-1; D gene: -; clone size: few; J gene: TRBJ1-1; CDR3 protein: CSARAVGWNTEAFF; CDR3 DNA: TGCAGTGCTAGAGCTGTTGGATGGAACACTGAAGCTTTCTTT